These T cell receptor beta chains were read from a single sample in a study of CD8 T cells in Susac syndrome. TCRdb redid the calling of the immunoSEQ multiplex PCR reads with MiXCR, one entry per CDR3 protein. This sample carries 150,000 or so distinct CDR3 sequences, approximately 94% of them seen once, and the ten largest clones take around 0.21%. The sample was CD8+ T cells from PBMCs. The receptor source for this set is a human donor with multiple sclerosis. Both conserved end residues are part of each CDR3. Each record gives: V gene, D gene, J gene, clone size, CDR3 protein. A D gene is named only where the DNA matches it firmly. Clone size is stated in some rows and not others, as once, few, many or a class when expanded.

V gene: TRBV5-6; D gene: TRBD1; J gene: TRBJ1-1; clone size: .; CDR3 protein: CASSTPTGEAFF
V gene: TRBV13; D gene: TRBD1; J gene: TRBJ2-1; clone size: .; CDR3 protein: CASSLITGGNEQFF
V gene: TRBV20-1; D gene: .; J gene: TRBJ2-7; clone size: .; CDR3 protein: CSAGWARSYEQYF
V gene: TRBV12-3/TRBV12-4; D gene: .; J gene: TRBJ2-7; clone size: .; CDR3 protein: CASTGQGGVSEQYF
V gene: TRBV9; D gene: .; J gene: TRBJ2-7; clone size: .; CDR3 protein: CASSLDSAYEQYF
V gene: TRBV3-1; D gene: TRBD2; J gene: TRBJ2-3; clone size: .; CDR3 protein: CASSQVAGESTDTQYF
V gene: TRBV9; D gene: .; J gene: TRBJ1-2; clone size: .; CDR3 protein: CASSVGDTGSANYGYTF
V gene: TRBV30; D gene: .; J gene: TRBJ2-7; clone size: once; CDR3 protein: CAWSGGPSYEQYF
V gene: TRBV6-2/TRBV6-3; D gene: .; J gene: TRBJ2-7; clone size: .; CDR3 protein: CASTNRAPYEQYF
V gene: TRBV9; D gene: TRBD1; J gene: TRBJ1-5; clone size: .; CDR3 protein: CASSSTRGPGLQPQHF
V gene: TRBV29-1; D gene: .; J gene: TRBJ1-1; clone size: .; CDR3 protein: CSVSTGWDTEAFF
V gene: TRBV12-3/TRBV12-4; D gene: TRBD2; J gene: TRBJ2-3; clone size: .; CDR3 protein: CATDLERGNVDTQYF
V gene: TRBV7-2; D gene: .; J gene: TRBJ2-7; clone size: .; CDR3 protein: CASSFLESYEQYF
V gene: TRBV4-2; D gene: TRBD1; J gene: TRBJ1-1; clone size: .; CDR3 protein: CASSPTQGLGTEAFF
V gene: TRBV29-1; D gene: .; J gene: TRBJ1-2; clone size: once; CDR3 protein: CSAGREREGGYTF
V gene: TRBV3-1; D gene: .; J gene: TRBJ2-5; clone size: .; CDR3 protein: CASSQVALPGETQYF
V gene: TRBV14; D gene: TRBD2; J gene: TRBJ2-7; clone size: .; CDR3 protein: CASSQGAGRASDEQYF
V gene: TRBV14; D gene: .; J gene: TRBJ2-4; clone size: .; CDR3 protein: CASSRQDGSVQYF
V gene: TRBV27; D gene: .; J gene: TRBJ2-1; clone size: .; CDR3 protein: CASSSTRVNIYNEQFF
V gene: TRBV7-9; D gene: .; J gene: TRBJ2-3; clone size: .; CDR3 protein: CASSPPGAPGDTQYF
V gene: TRBV3-1; D gene: TRBD1; J gene: TRBJ1-2; clone size: once; CDR3 protein: CASSRGNRDSPYGYTF
V gene: TRBV23-1; D gene: TRBD1; J gene: TRBJ2-7; clone size: .; CDR3 protein: CASSQPRRDRGSHEQYF
V gene: TRBV12-3/TRBV12-4; D gene: .; J gene: TRBJ1-1; clone size: .; CDR3 protein: CASSPTEIGKEAFF
V gene: TRBV20-1; D gene: .; J gene: TRBJ2-5; clone size: .; CDR3 protein: CSARLGETQYF
V gene: TRBV20-1; D gene: .; J gene: TRBJ1-1; clone size: .; CDR3 protein: CSARDGARNTEAFF
V gene: TRBV15; D gene: TRBD1; J gene: TRBJ1-5; clone size: once; CDR3 protein: CATRSGGQPQHF
V gene: TRBV4-3; D gene: .; J gene: TRBJ1-1; clone size: .; CDR3 protein: CASSQTGNTEAFF
V gene: TRBV9; D gene: .; J gene: TRBJ2-5; clone size: .; CDR3 protein: CASSIGASGETQYF
V gene: TRBV9; D gene: TRBD2; J gene: TRBJ2-7; clone size: .; CDR3 protein: CASSVAGGAREQYF